The 20 T cell receptor beta chains reported below all come from one sample, sequenced in a study of cytomegalovirus exposure and HLA in healthy donors. Both 60 Vbeta primers and 13 Jbeta primers went into the PCR. Only in-frame clones appear in the TCRdb table, and some are missing; sequencing was by immunoSEQ multiplex PCR. Of 95,000 to 100,000 clones in the sample, around 83% are singletons; the top ten hold approximately 3.9%. Material: PBMCs. These receptor sequences come from a man in his thirties or forties in good health and CMV-seronegative.

J is TRBJ2-7 and V is TRBV11-2, with 10 bases matching TRBD2. Per the germline V gene, CDR1 is SGHAT and CDR2 is FQNNGV. J lost 7 bases, V lost 2 bases, and 5 bases had no gene match. CDR3 size: 14 residues. The CDR3 DNA reads TGTGCCAGCAGCTTAAGCGGGGGGGCGGTAGAGCAGTACTTC. Protein product: CASSLSGGAVEQYF.

The rearrangement links TRBV7-3 to TRBJ2-3; D gene unclear. The CDR3 spans 15 residues. Germline CDR1 is SGHTA and CDR2 is FQGTGA. V shed 5 bases and J shed 0 bases, with 12 bases lying between them. The CDR3 here is CASSLSRTSTDTQYF. CDR3 nucleotide sequence: TGTGCCAGCAGCCTTAGCCGAACTAGCACAGATACGCAGTATTTT.

V is TRBV10-3 and J is TRBJ2-7; 10 nucleotides agree with TRBD2. With 7 bases clipped from V and 0 bases from J, the junction kept 3 bases outside the gene matches. Looked up from germline, CDR1 is ENHRY and CDR2 is SYGVKD. CDR3 length equals 14 residues. CDR3 sequence (DNA): TGTGCCATCACTCCTAGCGGGAGCTCCTACGAGCAGTACTTC. Translating it yields CAITPSGSSYEQYF.

V is TRBV11-1 and J is TRBJ2-3, with D possibly TRBD2 on 5 matching bases. The CDR3 runs 12 residues. CDR1 and CDR2 (germline): SGHAT, FQDESV (reference sequence). V was pared by 4 bases and J by 9 bases, with 11 bases between. In DNA form, the CDR3 reads TGTGCCAGCAGCTCGGACTCGGACACGCAGTATTTT. This gives the protein CASSSDSDTQYF.

The V gene is TRBV25-1, the J gene TRBJ2-3; the D gene is possibly TRBD2 (6 bases). CDR1 and CDR2 (germline): MGHDK, SYGVNS. V was cut by 4 bases and J by 1 base, with 9 bases left in between. The CDR3 spans 14 residues. The CDR3 coding sequence is TGTGCCAGCAGTGTCGGCGGGGGCACAGATACGCAGTATTTT. As protein: CASSVGGGTDTQYF.

V gene TRBV15 combines with J gene TRBJ1-1; TRBD1 matches at 9 bases. Germline CDR1 is LNHNV and CDR2 is YYDKDF (reference sequence). This CDR3 is 15 amino acids long. J gave up 1 base and V 4 bases, and 4 bases lay outside the gene matches. The CDR3 DNA reads as TGTGCCACCAGCACCGGACAGGGGTGGAACACTGAAGCTTTCTTT. Its translation is CATSTGQGWNTEAFF.

This chain links TRBV2 with TRBJ1-5; the D is unclear. Trimming took off 1 base at V and 6 bases at J, with 7 bases between the two ends. The CDR3 totals 13 residues. The germline V gene encodes CDR1 SNHLY and CDR2 FYNNEI. CDR3 sequence: CASSEGYGQPQHF. The CDR3 DNA sequence: TGTGCCAGCAGTGAAGGGTACGGTCAGCCCCAGCATTTT.

This clone was picked up a small number of times. The chain links TRBV6-1 to TRBJ1-5, with D maybe TRBD1 (6 bases). Trimming shortened V by 6 bases and J by 5 bases, and 11 bases separated the two germline ends. The CDR3 extends over 13 amino acids. Germline V lookup: CDR1 MNHNS, CDR2 SASEGT. In DNA form, the CDR3 reads TGTGCCAGCAGCCTACAGGGTTATCAGCCCCAGCATTTT. It yields the protein CASSLQGYQPQHF.

This chain uses TRBV7-3 with TRBJ1-5; the D gene is possibly TRBD1 (5 bases). The germline CDR1 and CDR2 sequences are SGHTA and FQGTGA. The CDR3 is made up of 14 amino acids. Trimming cost V 6 bases and J 2 bases, with 11 bases left between them. The chain's CDR3 is CASSTGPGNQPQHF. The CDR3 nucleotides read TGTGCCAGCAGTACAGGCCCGGGCAATCAGCCCCAGCATTTT.

The V call is TRBV6-4, the J call TRBJ2-3, with 10 bases that match TRBD1. Germline V gives CDR1 MRHNA, CDR2 SNTAGT. The ends lost 2 bases at V and 3 bases at J; junction bases unmatched: 2. This CDR3 is 15 amino acids long. This chain's CDR3 is CASSDGTGETDTQYF. The DNA of the CDR3 is TGTGCCAGCAGTGACGGGACAGGGGAGACAGATACGCAGTATTTT.

This clone turned up a few times. The chain links TRBV4-2 to TRBJ2-7, with D perhaps TRBD1 (6 bases). V lost 1 base to trimming and J lost 5 bases, with 18 bases between them. The CDR3 sequence is 16 residues long. Per the germline V gene, CDR1 is LGHNA and CDR2 is YNFKEQ. The CDR3 DNA reads as TGTGCCAGCAGCCAAGCTGCCCTGGACAGTCCCGACGAGCAGTACTTC. It yields the protein CASSQAALDSPDEQYF.

V is TRBV21-1 and J is TRBJ1-2; TRBD1, the D gene given by the table, was not confirmed from the DNA. TRBV21-1 is described as a pseudogene. CDR3 length: 13 amino acids. The CDR3 DNA reads as TGTGCCAGCAGCGCTCAGGACAGGGAAGTTTCTACCTTC. It is translated as CASSAQDREVSTF.

The chain employs TRBV7-3 and TRBJ2-7; weak D call: TRBD1 (7 bases). The V gene's germline CDR1 is SGHTA and CDR2 FQGTGA. The V and J ends lost 6 bases and 2 bases respectively, with 11 bases between them. This CDR3 spans 13 amino acids. The CDR3 loop is CASSAGTAYEQYF. DNA of the CDR3: TGTGCCAGCAGTGCGGGGACAGCCTACGAGCAGTACTTC.

The V gene is TRBV18, the J gene TRBJ1-4, with 7 bases matching TRBD1. The J segment lost 5 bases and the V segment lost 4 bases, leaving 19 bases of the junction unmatched. Per germline, CDR1 KGHSH and CDR2 LQKENI. The CDR3 has 19 amino acids. The CDR3 loop reads CASSLGRPSATGINEKLFF. In DNA, the CDR3 is TGTGCCAGCTCACTGGGACGTCCTTCCGCGACAGGGATAAATGAAAAACTGTTTTTT. Supplemented by reference TRBV18 and TRBJ1-4, the full variable domain reads NAGVMQNPRHLVRRRGQEARLRCSPMKGHSHVYWYRQLPEEGLKFMVYLQKENIIDESGMPKERFSAEFPKEGPSILRIQQVVRGDSAAYFCASSLGRPSATGINEKLFFGSGTQLSVL.

The chain links TRBV21-1 to TRBJ1-5; TRBD1 is taken as the D call from the table, unchecked against the DNA. TRBV21-1 is assigned pseudogene status. CDR3 length equals 15 residues. The CDR3 spells CASSKAGGVHQPQHF. The CDR3 DNA reads TGTGCCAGCAGCAAAGCAGGGGGAGTCCATCAGCCCCAGCATTTT.

This clone was detected only once. A junction end diverges from the germline sequence, so it may reflect a read error. The chain couples TRBV7-9 to TRBJ2-7, with D unresolved. The CDR3 spans 12 residues. Germline V gives CDR1 SEHNR, CDR2 FQNEAQ (reference sequence). The CDR3 loop is CSSSLTTYEQYF. DNA of the CDR3: TGTTCCAGCAGCTTAACTACCTACGAGCAGTACTTC.

The CDR3 reads CASSLWTGGSGDTQYF. The DNA of the CDR3 is TGTGCCAGCAGTTTATGGACCGGGGGGTCGGGAGATACGCAGTATTTT. The genes are TRBV27 and TRBJ2-3, with 7 nucleotides matching TRBD2. The CDR3 has 16 residues. Germline assignment: CDR1 MNHEY and CDR2 SMNVEV (reference sequence). V trimming: 1 base; J trimming: 5 bases; junction bases outside the gene matches: 9.

V and J are TRBV30 and TRBJ2-1; TRBD1 agrees at 10 bases. The germline CDR1 and CDR2 sequences are GTSNPN and SVGIG (reference sequence). The V gene end was trimmed by 2 bases and the J gene end by 0 bases; junction bases not matched to a gene: 7. The CDR3 contains 17 residues. In DNA form, the CDR3 reads TGTGCCTGGAGTAAGGGACAGGGGCGACGCTCCTACAATGAGCAGTTCTTC. Translation: CAWSKGQGRRSYNEQFF.

The genes are TRBV7-8 and TRBJ2-7; perhaps TRBD1 as D (5 bases). V lost 5 bases and J lost 2, with 22 bases in between. This CDR3 has 17 residues. The V gene's germline CDR1 is SGHVS and CDR2 FQNEAQ. The chain's CDR3 is CASSPRRVSRMTYEQYF. CDR3 DNA sequence: TGTGCCAGCAGCCCCCGCAGGGTAAGCCGGATGACCTACGAGCAGTACTTC.

The CDR3 DNA follows: TGTGCCAGCAGCTTAAATAGCGCAAGTGGCTACACCTTC. It codes for CASSLNSASGYTF. The chain combines TRBV13 with TRBJ1-2; no clear D. V lost 2 bases to trimming and J lost 7 bases, with 11 bases between them. The germline V gene encodes CDR1 PRHDT and CDR2 FYEKMQ (reference sequence). This CDR3 spans 13 amino acids.